This is a list of T cell receptor beta chains from one sample in a study of OX40 agonist ivuxolimab in advanced cancers. Assay used: immunoSEQ multiplex PCR; TCRdb lists only in-frame clones, some missing. Among 150,000 to 170,000 clones, 85% to 95% were seen once, and the ten largest hold about 0.31%. The sequenced sample was CD4+ or CD8+ T cells sorted from blood, obtained in a trial of the OX40 agonist ivuxolimab. Every receptor here comes from an adult with an advanced solid tumor such as melanoma, head and neck, liver or kidney cancer. CDR3s include the opening cysteine and the closing phenylalanine or tryptophan. D genes are given only for firm matches. Only some rows state a clone size, as once, few, many or a class for expanded clones.

CDR3 length: 14; clone size: NA; D gene: NA; V gene: TRBV18; J gene: TRBJ2-7; CDR3 DNA: TGTGCCAGCTCACCAGAACAGAGCTCCTACGAGCAGTACTTC; CDR3 protein: CASSPEQSSYEQYF
CDR3 length: 16; clone size: NA; D gene: TRBD1; V gene: TRBV28; J gene: TRBJ2-1; CDR3 DNA: TGTGCCAGCAGAGCTCCCGGTGGGACAGGGCTCAATGAGCAGTTCTTC; CDR3 protein: CASRAPGGTGLNEQFF
CDR3 length: 14; clone size: NA; D gene: NA; V gene: TRBV23-1; J gene: TRBJ1-1; CDR3 DNA: TGCGCCAGCAGTCAATCGTGGGGTAACACTGAAGCTTTCTTT; CDR3 protein: CASSQSWGNTEAFF
CDR3 length: 16; clone size: NA; D gene: NA; V gene: TRBV11-2; J gene: TRBJ2-1; CDR3 DNA: TGTGCCAGCAGCTTAGATTACGGGGGGCCTTACAATGAGCAGTTCTTC; CDR3 protein: CASSLDYGGPYNEQFF
CDR3 length: 13; clone size: NA; D gene: NA; V gene: TRBV4-2; J gene: TRBJ2-5; CDR3 DNA: TGTGCCAGCAGCCTAGGGGACACCGAGACCCAGTACTTC; CDR3 protein: CASSLGDTETQYF
CDR3 length: 13; clone size: NA; D gene: NA; V gene: TRBV30; J gene: TRBJ1-2; CDR3 DNA: TGTGCCTGGAGCCGCAGCCTCGAGGGTGGCTACACCTTC; CDR3 protein: CAWSRSLEGGYTF
CDR3 length: 14; clone size: NA; D gene: TRBD1; V gene: TRBV28; J gene: TRBJ1-2; CDR3 DNA: TGTGCCAGCAGGCCGGGACAGGGGGACTATGGCTACACCTTC; CDR3 protein: CASRPGQGDYGYTF
CDR3 length: 12; clone size: NA; D gene: TRBD1; V gene: TRBV6-5; J gene: TRBJ1-5; CDR3 DNA: TGTGCCAGCAGAAACAGGGGGGGGCCCCAGCATTTT; CDR3 protein: CASRNRGGPQHF
CDR3 length: 16; clone size: NA; D gene: NA; V gene: TRBV7-2; J gene: TRBJ2-1; CDR3 DNA: TGTGCCAGCAGCTTACGTGGTGGCAGGGGCTACAATGAGCAGTTCTTC; CDR3 protein: CASSLRGGRGYNEQFF
CDR3 length: 15; clone size: once; D gene: TRBD1; V gene: TRBV7-2; J gene: TRBJ2-7; CDR3 DNA: TGTGCCAGCAGCTTAGGACAGGGTCCCCTCTCCGAGCAGTACTTC; CDR3 protein: CASSLGQGPLSEQYF
CDR3 length: 17; clone size: few; D gene: NA; V gene: TRBV30; J gene: TRBJ2-6; CDR3 DNA: TGTGCCTGGAGAAGGGGCAGGGCCGCCGCTGGGGCCAACGTCCTGACTTTC; CDR3 protein: CAWRRGRAAAGANVLTF
CDR3 length: 16; clone size: once; D gene: NA; V gene: TRBV4-3; J gene: TRBJ2-3; CDR3 DNA: TGCGCCAGCAGCCATCCTGACTGGGGAAGCACAGATACGCAGTATTTT; CDR3 protein: CASSHPDWGSTDTQYF
CDR3 length: 12; clone size: NA; D gene: TRBD1; V gene: TRBV6-5; J gene: TRBJ1-4; CDR3 DNA: TGTGCCAGCAGGGGGGACAGCGAAAAACTGTTTTTT; CDR3 protein: CASRGDSEKLFF
CDR3 length: 15; clone size: NA; D gene: TRBD2; V gene: TRBV5-1; J gene: TRBJ2-7; CDR3 DNA: TGCGCCAGCAGCCCTGACCCTGGACTAGCGGGGGGGCAGTACTTC; CDR3 protein: CASSPDPGLAGGQYF
CDR3 length: 14; clone size: once; D gene: NA; V gene: TRBV19; J gene: TRBJ1-5; CDR3 DNA: TGTGCCAGTAGTAAAAGGGGGAGCAATCAGCCCCAGCATTTT; CDR3 protein: CASSKRGSNQPQHF
CDR3 length: 16; clone size: NA; D gene: NA; V gene: TRBV5-1; J gene: TRBJ1-1; CDR3 DNA: TGCGCCAGCAGTTCAGTTCTCACAGGGTCTGGGACTGAAGCTTTCTTT; CDR3 protein: CASSSVLTGSGTEAFF
CDR3 length: 15; clone size: NA; D gene: TRBD1; V gene: TRBV5-4; J gene: TRBJ1-2; CDR3 DNA: TGTGCCAGCAGCTGGGACCTGACAGGGATTGTCGGCTACACCTTC; CDR3 protein: CASSWDLTGIVGYTF
CDR3 length: 13; clone size: NA; D gene: TRBD1; V gene: TRBV13; J gene: TRBJ1-2; CDR3 DNA: TGTGCCAGCAGCTCCCCCGACAGGGAAGGCTACACCTTC; CDR3 protein: CASSSPDREGYTF
CDR3 length: 19; clone size: NA; D gene: NA; V gene: TRBV7-2; J gene: TRBJ2-3; CDR3 DNA: TGTGCCAGCAGCTTAGAACCTCCGCGGGGGCAACCTAGCACAGATACGCAGTATTTT; CDR3 protein: CASSLEPPRGQPSTDTQYF
CDR3 length: 11; clone size: NA; D gene: NA; V gene: TRBV30; J gene: TRBJ2-1; CDR3 DNA: TGTGCCTGGAGTGTGGGAGGGGGGCAGTTCTTC; CDR3 protein: CAWSVGGGQFF
CDR3 length: 15; clone size: NA; D gene: NA; V gene: TRBV9; J gene: TRBJ1-4; CDR3 DNA: TGTGCCAGCAGCGTAGTGGGGCTACCGGTAGAAAAACTGTTTTTT; CDR3 protein: CASSVVGLPVEKLFF
CDR3 length: 14; clone size: once; D gene: NA; V gene: TRBV7-2; J gene: TRBJ2-7; CDR3 DNA: TGTGCCAGCAGCCCGGACAGAGTCCTCTACGAGCAGTACTTC; CDR3 protein: CASSPDRVLYEQYF
CDR3 length: 16; clone size: NA; D gene: NA; V gene: TRBV18; J gene: TRBJ2-5; CDR3 DNA: TGTGCCAGCTCACCCAACGACCCGGAGGGAGGAGAGACCCAGTACTTC; CDR3 protein: CASSPNDPEGGETQYF
CDR3 length: 13; clone size: NA; D gene: NA; V gene: TRBV6-6; J gene: TRBJ2-5; CDR3 DNA: TGTGCCACCCAGAGAGGGACGGGAGAGACCCAGTACTTC; CDR3 protein: CATQRGTGETQYF
CDR3 length: 20; clone size: NA; D gene: TRBD2; V gene: TRBV16; J gene: TRBJ2-3; CDR3 DNA: TGTGCCAGCAGCCAATTCGGGCTAGCGGGAGGGCCCCTATGCACAGATACGCAGTATTTT; CDR3 protein: CASSQFGLAGGPLCTDTQYF
CDR3 length: 15; clone size: NA; D gene: NA; V gene: TRBV10-2; J gene: TRBJ1-2; CDR3 DNA: TGCGCCAGCAGTGAAAAGGGGAGCTACAGCTATGGCTACACCTTC; CDR3 protein: CASSEKGSYSYGYTF
CDR3 length: 12; clone size: NA; D gene: NA; V gene: TRBV5-6; J gene: TRBJ2-3; CDR3 DNA: TGTGCCAGCAGCTTGGTAGCGGATGCGCAGTATTTT; CDR3 protein: CASSLVADAQYF
CDR3 length: 13; clone size: NA; D gene: TRBD1; V gene: TRBV19; J gene: TRBJ1-1; CDR3 DNA: TGTGCCAGTAGTATTGGGGCAGGGGGCTACGCTTTCTTT; CDR3 protein: CASSIGAGGYAFF
CDR3 length: 14; clone size: NA; D gene: NA; V gene: TRBV7-2; J gene: TRBJ1-2; CDR3 DNA: TGTGCCAGCACCTTAGACGGACAGCGTTATGGCTACACCTTC; CDR3 protein: CASTLDGQRYGYTF
CDR3 length: 15; clone size: NA; D gene: NA; V gene: TRBV30; J gene: TRBJ1-5; CDR3 DNA: TGTGCCTGGAGTGTACTGTTGGGAGGGAATCAGCCCCAGCATTTT; CDR3 protein: CAWSVLLGGNQPQHF
CDR3 length: 17; clone size: NA; D gene: NA; V gene: TRBV7-9; J gene: TRBJ2-7; CDR3 DNA: TGTGCCAGCAGCGTTTTACAAGGATCGGTAAGCTCCTACGAGCAGTACTTC; CDR3 protein: CASSVLQGSVSSYEQYF